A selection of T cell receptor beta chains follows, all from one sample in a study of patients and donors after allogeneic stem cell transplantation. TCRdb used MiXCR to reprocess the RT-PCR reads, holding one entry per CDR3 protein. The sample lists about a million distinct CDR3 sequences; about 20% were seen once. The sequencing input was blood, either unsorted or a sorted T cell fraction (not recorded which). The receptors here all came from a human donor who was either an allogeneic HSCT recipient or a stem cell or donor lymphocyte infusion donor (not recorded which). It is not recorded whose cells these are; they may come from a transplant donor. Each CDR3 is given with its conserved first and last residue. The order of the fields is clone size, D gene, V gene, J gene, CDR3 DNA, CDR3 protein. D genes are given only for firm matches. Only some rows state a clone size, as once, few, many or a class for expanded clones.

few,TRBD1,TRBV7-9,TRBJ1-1,TGTGCCAGCAGCACCACCCGGACAGGGGCCACTGAAGCTTTCTTT,CASSTTRTGATEAFF
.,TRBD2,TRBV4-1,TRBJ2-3,TGCGCCAGCAGCCGGCTAGCGGGGACCACAGATACGCAGTATTTT,CASSRLAGTTDTQYF
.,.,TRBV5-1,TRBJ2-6,TGCGCCAGCAAGGATTTTGGTGTCCTGACTTTC,CASKDFGVLTF
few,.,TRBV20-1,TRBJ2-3,TGCAGTGCTGCCGAGCGTGGGGATACGCAGTATTTT,CSAAERGDTQYF
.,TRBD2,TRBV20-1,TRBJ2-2,TGCAGTGCTAGAGGCCCGACTAGCGGGGGGAACACCGGGGAGCTGTTTTTT,CSARGPTSGGNTGELFF
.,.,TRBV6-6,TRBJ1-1,TGTGCCAGCAGTCCCGGTGATATCACTGAAGCTTTCTTT,CASSPGDITEAFF
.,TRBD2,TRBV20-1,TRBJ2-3,TGCAGTGCTAGAGGGGGGACTAGGTTATCAGATACGCAGTATTTT,CSARGGTRLSDTQYF
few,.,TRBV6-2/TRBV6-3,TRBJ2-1,TGTGCCAGCAGTTACAGCCCGTTCCCGCGGTCCTCCAATGAGCAGTTCTTC,CASSYSPFPRSSNEQFF
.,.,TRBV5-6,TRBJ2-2,TGTGCCAGCAGCCCCTACAGACAAGCAATCACCGGGGAGCTGTTTTTT,CASSPYRQAITGELFF
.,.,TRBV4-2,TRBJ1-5,TGTGCCAGCAGCCAGGGGACTGAAAATCAGCCCCAGCATTTT,CASSQGTENQPQHF
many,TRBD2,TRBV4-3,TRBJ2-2,TGCGCCAGCAGCCAAGAGACTAGCGGGGGGACGAACACCGGGGAGCTGTTTTTT,CASSQETSGGTNTGELFF
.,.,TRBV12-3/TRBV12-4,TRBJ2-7,TGTGCCAGCAGTTTTCGGGAGGAGCAGTACTTC,CASSFREEQYF
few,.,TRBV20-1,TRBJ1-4,TGCAGTGCGCGGAGATTCACGGGACCCAATGGGGCTAATGAAAAACTGTTTTTT,CSARRFTGPNGANEKLFF
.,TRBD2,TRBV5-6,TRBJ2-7,TGTGCCAGCAGCTTGGATGAGCTAGCGGGAGCCTACGAGCAGTACTTC,CASSLDELAGAYEQYF
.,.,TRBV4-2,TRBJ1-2,TGTGCCAGCAGCCACCGGGACGGAGGCTACACCTTC,CASSHRDGGYTF
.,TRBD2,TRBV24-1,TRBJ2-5,TGTGCCACCAGTGATAGTAGCGGGGGGCCAGAGACCCAGTACTTC,CATSDSSGGPETQYF
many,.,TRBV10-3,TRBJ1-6,TGTGCCATCAGTGACATGGAGGGGAATTCACCCCTCCACTTT,CAISDMEGNSPLHF
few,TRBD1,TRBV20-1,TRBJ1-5,TGCAGTGCTAGGAGTCAGGGGGCTCAGCCCCAGCATTTT,CSARSQGAQPQHF
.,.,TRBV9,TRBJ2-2,TGTGCCAGCAGCGTAAATAGAAACACCGGGGAGCTGTTTTTT,CASSVNRNTGELFF
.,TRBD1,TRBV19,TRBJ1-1,TGTGCCAGTAGTGCCGGGACAGATATGTCTGAAGCTTTCTTT,CASSAGTDMSEAFF
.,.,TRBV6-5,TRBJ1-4,TGTGCCAGCAGTTACCCGTCGAGGCAGAGTGAAAAACTGTTTTTT,CASSYPSRQSEKLFF
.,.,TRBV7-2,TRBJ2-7,TGTGCCAGCAGCCCCGGGACGGCGGGCTACGAGCAGTACTTC,CASSPGTAGYEQYF
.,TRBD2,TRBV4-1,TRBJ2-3,TGCGCCAGCAGGATCCCTAGCGGGGGGGCGACAGATACGCAGTATTTT,CASRIPSGGATDTQYF